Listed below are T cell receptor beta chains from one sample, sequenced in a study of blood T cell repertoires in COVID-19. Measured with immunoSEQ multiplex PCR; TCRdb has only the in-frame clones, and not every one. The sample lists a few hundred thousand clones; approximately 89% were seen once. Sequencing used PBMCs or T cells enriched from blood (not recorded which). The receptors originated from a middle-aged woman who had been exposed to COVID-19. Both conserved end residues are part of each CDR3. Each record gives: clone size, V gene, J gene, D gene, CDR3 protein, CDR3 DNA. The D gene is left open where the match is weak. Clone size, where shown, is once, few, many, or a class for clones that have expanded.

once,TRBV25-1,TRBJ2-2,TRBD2,CATSRGRVGTGELFF,TGTGCTACTAGCAGAGGGAGGGTCGGCACCGGGGAGCTGTTTTTT
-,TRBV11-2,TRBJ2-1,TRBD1,CASSLGRDRPYNEQFF,TGTGCCAGCAGCTTAGGTCGGGACAGGCCTTACAATGAGCAGTTCTTC
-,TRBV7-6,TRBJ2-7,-,CASSLQVGAFYEQYF,TGTGCCAGCAGCTTACAAGTGGGGGCTTTCTACGAGCAGTACTTC
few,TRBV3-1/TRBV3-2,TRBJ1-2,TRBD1,CASSQDWTGDNGYTF,TGTGCCAGCAGCCAAGATTGGACAGGGGATAATGGCTACACCTTC
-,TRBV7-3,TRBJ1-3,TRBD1,CASSRDRGDTIYF,TGTGCCAGCAGCCGCGACAGGGGAGACACCATATATTTT
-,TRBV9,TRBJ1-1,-,CASSPSGVGKAFF,TGTGCCAGCAGCCCATCCGGGGTGGGGAAAGCTTTCTTT
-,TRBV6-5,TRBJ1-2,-,CASRPSGEVYGYTF,TGTGCCAGCAGGCCCTCCGGGGAAGTCTATGGCTACACCTTC
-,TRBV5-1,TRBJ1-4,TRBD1,CASSLGQGGTNEKLFF,TGCGCCAGCAGCTTAGGACAGGGCGGAACTAATGAAAAACTGTTTTTT
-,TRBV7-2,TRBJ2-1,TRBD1,CASSSTGGTYNEQFF,TGTGCCAGCAGCTCGACAGGGGGAACCTACAATGAGCAGTTCTTC
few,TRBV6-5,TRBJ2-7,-,CASSYKGQLTSYEQYF,TGTGCCAGCAGTTACAAAGGCCAACTAACATCCTACGAGCAGTACTTC
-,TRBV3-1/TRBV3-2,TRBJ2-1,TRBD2,CASSQESGGSYNEQFF,TGTGCCAGCAGCCAAGAAAGCGGGGGATCCTACAATGAGCAGTTCTTC
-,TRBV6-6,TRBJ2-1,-,CASSYPAVFSYNEQFF,TGTGCCAGCAGTTACCCCGCGGTTTTCTCCTACAATGAGCAGTTCTTC
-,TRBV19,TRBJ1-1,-,CASTRNTEAFF,TGTGCCAGTACTCGGAACACTGAAGCTTTCTTT
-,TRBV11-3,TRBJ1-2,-,CASSLDRDGYTF,TGTGCCAGCAGCTTAGATCGGGATGGCTACACCTTC